This TCR beta chain was documented in a study of shared clonotypes between healthy human individuals. Clones were sequenced by immunoSEQ multiplex PCR, and TCRdb holds only the in-frame ones, with some missing. The repertoire has around 980,000 clones, more than 75% of them found once; the top ten carry more than 0.55%. Germline loops: CDR1 MDHEN, CDR2 SYDVKM. The CDR3 is made up of 14 amino acids. The V and J ends lost 6 bases and 6 bases, in that order; junction bases with no gene match: 8. This TCR was sampled from a man between 18 and 29 years old in good health. Some clones in this sample may be carry-over from other donors' samples. The chain joins TRBV28 to TRBJ2-3; 8 bases align to TRBD2. The material sequenced was memory CD4+ T cells from PBMCs. Subset specified: CD45RA-negative fraction. CDR3 in amino acids: CASRDSGAGDTQYF. CDR3 sequence (DNA): TGTGCCAGCAGAGATAGCGGGGCGGGTGATACGCAGTATTTT.